The 10 T cell receptor beta chains below come from one sample, sequenced in a study of beta chain features in type 1 diabetes. Expressed TCRB transcripts were sequenced, since all the RNA that had been isolated was reverse transcribed. Only in-frame clones appear in the TCRdb table, and some are missing; sequencing was by immunoSEQ multiplex PCR. The table lists over 500,000 clones, around 15% of them singletons. Sequenced input: naive CD4+ T cells from blood. Every receptor here comes from a man younger than 35 in good health.

The sample holds a few counts of this clone. The chain employs TRBV7-2 and TRBJ1-2, with 8 bases fitting TRBD1. Germline loops: CDR1 SGHTA, CDR2 FQGNSA. This CDR3 contains 13 residues. Unmatched junction bases numbered 7, after V lost 7 bases and J lost 6 bases. Here the CDR3 reads CASTLGRGHGYTF. In DNA, the CDR3 is TGTGCCAGCACCCTCGGCAGGGGGCATGGCTACACCTTC.

This clone was counted a few times. V usage is TRBV6-5 and J usage is TRBJ1-5, with D unclear. The CDR3 runs to 15 residues. V was shortened by 3 bases and J by 2 bases, with 11 bases between the two germline ends. Germline lookup yields CDR1 MNHEY and CDR2 SVGAGI. Here the CDR3 reads CASSYRPTGNQPQHF. CDR3 DNA: TGTGCCAGCAGTTATAGACCCACGGGCAATCAGCCCCAGCATTTT.

This clone was seen more than once but under ten times. The genes are TRBV2 and TRBJ2-2; possibly TRBD1 for D (6 bases). CDR3 size: 14 residues. The V end was cut by 8 bases, the J end by 4 bases, with 14 bases between. Germline assignment: CDR1 SNHLY and CDR2 FYNNEI. Here the CDR3 DNA reads TGTGCCAGCCGGTCTGGGACACCCACCGGGGAGCTGTTTTTT. Translating it yields CASRSGTPTGELFF.

This chain joins TRBV7-9 and TRBJ1-4; D is perhaps TRBD1 (5 bases). In germline, CDR1 is SEHNR, CDR2 FQNEAQ (reference sequence). This CDR3 contains 16 residues. V lost 2 bases to trimming and J lost 8 bases, with 18 bases between them. The CDR3 coding sequence is TGTGCCAGCAGCTTACTTTCCGGACACCTGGGGGAAAAACTGTTTTTT. Translation: CASSLLSGHLGEKLFF.

This clone was detected only a few times. The chain uses TRBV9 and TRBJ2-5; 8 bases agree with TRBD2. The CDR3 length is 17 residues. Per the germline V gene, CDR1 is SGDLS and CDR2 is YYNGEE. V trimming: 0 bases; J trimming: 2 bases; junction bases outside the gene matches: 9. CDR3 loop: CASSVGRGASGQETQYF. CDR3 in DNA: TGTGCCAGCAGCGTAGGGCGGGGGGCTAGCGGACAAGAGACCCAGTACTTC.

This chain links TRBV29-1 with TRBJ2-1, with TRBD2 matching over 12 bases. CDR1 and CDR2 from the germline V gene are SQVTM and ANQGSEA. Trimming took 3 bases from V and 7 from J; bases not matched to a gene: 7. The CDR3 runs 15 residues. The CDR3 loop reads CSVDGLAGSPNEQFF. In DNA, the CDR3 is TGCAGCGTTGATGGACTAGCGGGAAGTCCAAATGAGCAGTTCTTC.

A few counts support this clone. The rearrangement links TRBV4-2 to TRBJ1-2; D remains ambiguous. With 1 base removed from V and 5 bases from J, the gap between germline ends came to 8 bases. The CDR3 runs to 13 residues. CDR1 and CDR2 from the germline V gene are LGHNA and YNFKEQ. Here the CDR3 reads CASSQGTSYGYTF. The CDR3 DNA follows: TGTGCCAGCAGCCAAGGGACCTCGTATGGCTACACCTTC.

This clone was observed a few times. The chain is built from TRBV6-4 and TRBJ2-1; 12 bases map to TRBD2. Losses at the gene ends were 2 bases for V and 8 bases for J; bases not matched to a gene: 4. Germline assignment: CDR1 MRHNA and CDR2 SNTAGT. The CDR3 extends over 15 amino acids. The CDR3 region has the DNA TGTGCCAGCAGTGACGCTTCTAGCGGGGGGGATGAGCAGTTCTTC. Amino acids: CASSDASSGGDEQFF.

This clone was picked up a small number of times. This rearrangement joins TRBV19 to TRBJ1-1; D call uncertain. The CDR3 extends over 16 amino acids. V gave up 1 base and J gave up 2 bases, with 14 bases separating them. Germline values: CDR1 LNHDA, CDR2 SQIVND (reference sequence). CDR3 coding DNA: TGTGCCAGTAGTATAGGAAGCGCCAGGACCAACACTGAAGCTTTCTTT. Residues: CASSIGSARTNTEAFF.

This clone was counted a few times. The chain carries TRBV4-3 and TRBJ2-7; 10 bases are a match to TRBD2. Germline V CDR1 and CDR2: LGHNA, YSLEER. The length of the CDR3 is 18 residues. V was clipped by 0 bases and J by 6 bases; unmatched bases: 14. The CDR3 nucleotides are TGCGCCAGCAGCCAAGAGAGAAGCGGGGGGGTGAAGGGTTCCGAGCAGTACTTC. Translation gives CASSQERSGGVKGSEQYF.